The rows below give T cell receptor beta chains drawn from one sample of a study of identical twins. TCRdb called the 5' RACE reads again in MiXCR, with one record for every CDR3 protein. Altogether around 1.7 million distinct CDR3 sequences are present, about 32% being singletons, with the ten largest covering over 0.25%. Sequences were obtained from cord blood. The receptors derive from a newborn girl in good health. The CDR3 runs from the conserved cysteine through the conserved F or W. A D gene is named only where the DNA matches it firmly. Some rows mark clone size as missing; the rest say once, few, many or name a class of expanded clone.

J gene	V gene	clone size	D gene	CDR3 protein	CDR3 DNA
TRBJ1-2	TRBV20-1	few	.	CSARELSILSNYGYTF	TGCAGTGCTAGAGAACTATCGATTTTGTCTAACTATGGCTACACCTTC
TRBJ2-5	TRBV20-1	few	.	CSAPRDYQETQYF	TGCAGTGCTCCCCGGGACTACCAAGAGACCCAGTACTTC
TRBJ2-3	TRBV11-2	.	.	CAGSQPTEQRGTDTQYF	TGTGCCGGCAGCCAGCCCACCGAGCAACGTGGCACAGATACGCAGTATTTT
TRBJ2-7	TRBV28	.	TRBD1	CASSFPGGASYEQYF	TGTGCCAGCAGTTTTCCAGGGGGCGCGTCCTACGAGCAGTACTTC
TRBJ1-6	TRBV3-1	few	.	CASSQELTGNINSPLHF	TGTGCCAGCAGCCAAGAACTCACAGGGAACATTAATTCACCCCTCCACTTT
TRBJ2-7	TRBV20-1	.	.	CSARDPSDPQYF	TGCAGTGCTAGAGACCCCTCGGACCCTCAGTACTTC
TRBJ2-3	TRBV20-1	many	TRBD2	CSASGGASDTQYF	TGCAGTGCTAGCGGGGGGGCCTCCGATACGCAGTATTTT
TRBJ2-7	TRBV29-1	many	.	CSVVGQGPYEQYF	TGCAGCGTTGTCGGTCAGGGGCCTTACGAGCAGTACTTC
TRBJ1-2	TRBV6-1	few	.	CASSITRGGYGYTF	TGTGCCAGCAGTATCACCAGGGGTGGCTATGGCTACACCTTC
TRBJ2-7	TRBV5-6	once	TRBD2	CASSLSGGASSYEQYF	TGTGCCAGCAGCTTATCCGGGGGGGCCAGCTCCTACGAGCAGTACTTC
TRBJ1-1	TRBV29-1	few	TRBD1	CSGYRGTEAFF	TGCAGCGGGTACAGGGGAACTGAAGCTTTCTTT
TRBJ2-5	TRBV9	few	.	CASSVGVSYNEQYF	TGTGCCAGCAGCGTAGGGGTTTCCTACAATGAGCAGTACTTC
TRBJ2-3	TRBV12-3/TRBV12-4	few	TRBD2	CASSHQTSGPYGQYF	TGTGCCAGCAGCCACCAGACTAGCGGTCCTTATGGGCAGTATTTT
TRBJ2-6	TRBV20-1	once	TRBD1	CSARYRGPTSSGANVLTF	TGCAGTGCTAGATACAGGGGGCCAACTTCCTCTGGGGCCAACGTCCTGACTTTC
TRBJ2-4	TRBV28	few	.	CASTTSGVAKNIQYF	TGTGCCAGCACCACGTCGGGGGTAGCCAAAAACATTCAGTACTTC
TRBJ2-1	TRBV3-1	.	TRBD2	CASSLAYRDYYNEQFF	TGTGCCAGCAGCCTGGCCTACCGGGACTACTACAATGAGCAGTTCTTC
TRBJ2-1	TRBV12-3/TRBV12-4	few	.	CASSPRHYPTEQFF	TGTGCCAGCAGTCCTCGTCACTACCCAACGGAGCAGTTCTTC
TRBJ2-3	TRBV6-1	few	TRBD1	CASGQKQGATDTQYF	TGTGCCAGCGGGCAAAAACAGGGGGCCACAGATACGCAGTATTTT
TRBJ2-2	TRBV4-2	.	.	CASSQEILYGELFF	TGTGCCAGCAGCCAAGAAATCTTATACGGGGAGCTGTTTTTT
TRBJ2-7	TRBV28	few	.	CASSTTGSYEQYF	TGTGCCAGCAGTACCACAGGCTCCTACGAGCAGTACTTC
TRBJ2-5	TRBV7-9	few	.	CASSLDRGSTETQYF	TGTGCCAGCAGCTTAGACAGAGGCTCCACAGAGACCCAGTACTTC
TRBJ1-5	TRBV20-1	.	.	CSARKNQQPQHF	TGCAGTGCCAGAAAAAATCAGCAGCCCCAGCATTTT
TRBJ2-7	TRBV28	few	TRBD2	CASSVVTSGTYEQYF	TGTGCCAGCAGTGTAGTGACTAGCGGGACCTACGAGCAGTACTTC
TRBJ2-1	TRBV20-1	.	TRBD1	CSARSPGQGYNEQFF	TGCAGTGCTAGGTCCCCGGGACAGGGGTACAATGAGCAGTTCTTC
TRBJ2-1	TRBV20-1	few	TRBD2	CSARGKRDYNEQFF	TGCAGTGCTAGAGGGAAGCGGGACTACAATGAGCAGTTCTTC
TRBJ2-6	TRBV28	once	.	CASRLVRANVLTF	TGTGCCAGCAGATTGGTAAGGGCCAACGTCCTGACTTTC
TRBJ1-1	TRBV6-4	.	.	CASSTGGGRNTEAFF	TGTGCCAGCAGTACGGGGGGGGGTCGGAACACTGAAGCTTTCTTT
TRBJ1-2	TRBV5-1	.	.	CASSSLRQLYGYTF	TGCGCCAGCAGCTCCCTCAGACAGTTATATGGCTACACCTTC
TRBJ2-3	TRBV2	few	.	CASRGRRSTDTQYF	TGTGCCAGCAGGGGGAGACGGAGCACAGATACGCAGTATTTT
TRBJ2-7	TRBV5-1	.	.	CARSLGSSYEQYF	TGCGCCCGCAGCTTGGGATCCTCCTACGAGCAGTACTTC
TRBJ1-2	TRBV19	.	.	CASSPQPSFNYGYTF	TGTGCCAGTAGTCCACAGCCAAGCTTTAACTATGGCTACACCTTC
TRBJ2-3	TRBV4-2	.	TRBD2	CASSQVSGGSTDTQYF	TGTGCCAGCAGCCAAGTCTCGGGGGGGAGCACAGATACGCAGTATTTT
TRBJ1-1	TRBV9	.	.	CASSAYTGPRAFF	TGTGCCAGCAGCGCATATACAGGGCCGAGAGCTTTCTTT
TRBJ1-1	TRBV20-1	.	TRBD1	CSAREQGGTNTEAFF	TGCAGTGCTAGAGAGCAGGGGGGGACGAACACTGAAGCTTTCTTT
TRBJ2-1	TRBV12-3/TRBV12-4	many	.	CASSFQRQSSYNEQFF	TGTGCCAGCAGTTTTCAACGACAAAGCTCCTACAATGAGCAGTTCTTC
TRBJ2-1	TRBV5-1	.	.	CASGRGPHNEQFF	TGCGCCAGCGGAAGGGGACCGCACAATGAGCAGTTCTTC
TRBJ2-1	TRBV28	few	.	CASSLGQAPYNEQFF	TGTGCCAGCAGTTTAGGGCAGGCCCCCTACAATGAGCAGTTCTTC
TRBJ2-3	TRBV12-3/TRBV12-4	few	TRBD2	CASTPATSGITDTQYF	TGTGCCAGCACCCCGGCCACTAGCGGGATTACAGATACGCAGTATTTT
TRBJ1-6	TRBV6-6	.	.	CASSYWEGGSDSPLHF	TGTGCCAGCAGTTACTGGGAAGGGGGGTCGGATTCACCCCTCCACTTT
TRBJ2-1	TRBV20-1	.	TRBD2	CSARTSGRASEQFF	TGCAGTGCTAGGACTAGCGGGAGGGCTAGTGAGCAGTTCTTC
TRBJ2-7	TRBV7-2	few	TRBD2	CASSLTSGRSTIQYNEQYF	TGTGCCAGCAGCTTAACTAGCGGGAGGTCCACGATTCAATACAATGAGCAGTACTTC
TRBJ2-3	TRBV10-2	.	.	CASSIEGVTDTQYF	TGCGCCAGCAGTATAGAGGGGGTCACAGATACGCAGTATTTT
TRBJ2-7	TRBV27	.	TRBD2	CASSLSRGASYEQYF	TGTGCCAGCAGTTTATCGCGGGGGGCCTCCTACGAGCAGTACTTC
TRBJ1-2	TRBV24-1	once	.	CATRRHYGYTF	TGTGCCACCCGGAGGCACTATGGCTACACCTTC
TRBJ1-2	TRBV12-3/TRBV12-4	.	.	CASRGPGYTF	TGTGCCAGCAGGGGACCAGGCTACACCTTC
TRBJ2-7	TRBV20-1	many	TRBD1	CSAALQGATNEQYF	TGCAGTGCTGCCCTGCAGGGGGCTACGAACGAGCAGTACTTC
TRBJ2-7	TRBV29-1	.	TRBD1	CSVGVGRGYEQYF	TGCAGCGTTGGTGTGGGCAGGGGGTACGAGCAGTACTTC
TRBJ2-2	TRBV11-2	.	.	CASRVLGGELFF	TGTGCCAGCAGGGTTTTGGGCGGGGAGCTGTTTTTT
TRBJ2-5	TRBV11-2	few	.	CASSLVPFETQYF	TGTGCCAGCAGCTTAGTACCCTTTGAGACCCAGTACTTC
TRBJ2-1	TRBV27	few	.	CASSFDGGYNEQFF	TGTGCCAGCAGTTTCGACGGGGGATACAATGAGCAGTTCTTC
TRBJ2-3	TRBV12-5	.	.	CASAQEVGATDTQYF	TGTGCTAGTGCCCAAGAAGTGGGGGCCACAGATACGCAGTATTTT
TRBJ2-7	TRBV25-1	.	.	CASREVGSYEQYF	TGTGCCAGCAGAGAAGTGGGGTCCTACGAGCAGTACTTC
TRBJ2-7	TRBV20-1	.	.	CSAPAGYLDNEQYF	TGCAGTGCCCCTGCAGGGTACTTAGACAATGAGCAGTACTTC